This T cell receptor (beta chain) was retrieved from a study of technical replicates of blood from several donors. This clone came up once. Here immunoSEQ multiplex PCR was the method, and the copy in TCRdb shows in-frame clones only, minus some. Of some 93,000 clones in the sample, nearly 97% were seen once. This TCR was sampled from a human donor in good health. Sequencing input: T cells isolated from PBMCs.

CDR3 bases: TGCGCCAGCACCCTTGAGGAGACCCAGTACTTC. This gives the protein CASTLEETQYF. The chain carries TRBV5-1 and TRBJ2-5; D is uncertain. The CDR3 is made up of 11 amino acids. The V gene lost 6 bases and the J gene lost 5 bases, with 8 bases spanning the gap. Looked up from germline, CDR1 is SGHRS and CDR2 is YFSETQ.